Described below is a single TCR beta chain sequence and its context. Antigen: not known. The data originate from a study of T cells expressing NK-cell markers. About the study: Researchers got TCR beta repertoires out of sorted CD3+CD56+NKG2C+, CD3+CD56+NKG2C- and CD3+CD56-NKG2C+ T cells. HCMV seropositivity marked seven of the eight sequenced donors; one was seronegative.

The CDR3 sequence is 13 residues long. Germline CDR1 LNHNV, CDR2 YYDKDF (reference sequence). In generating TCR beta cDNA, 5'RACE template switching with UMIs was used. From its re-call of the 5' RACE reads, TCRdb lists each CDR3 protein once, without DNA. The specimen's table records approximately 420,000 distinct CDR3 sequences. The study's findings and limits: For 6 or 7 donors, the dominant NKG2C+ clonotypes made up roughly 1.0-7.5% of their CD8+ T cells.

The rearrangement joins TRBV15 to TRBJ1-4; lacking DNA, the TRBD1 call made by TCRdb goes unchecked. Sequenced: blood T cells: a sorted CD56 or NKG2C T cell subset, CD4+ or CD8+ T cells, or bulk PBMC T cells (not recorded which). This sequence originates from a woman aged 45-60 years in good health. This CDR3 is CATSRGANEKLFF.